One sample yielded the 8 T cell receptor beta chains listed below, sequenced in a study of CD8+ T cells in alopecia areata. Treatment in this sample: oral pan-JAK inhibitor, 5-10 mg twice daily. Sequencing relied on a cDNA template that was reverse transcribed from extracted RNA. Profiling relied on immunoSEQ multiplex PCR, and the TCRdb table lists in-frame clones only, not all of them. In the table there are 200,000 to 250,000 clones, less than 45% of which are singletons. Source: CD4+ T cells sorted from blood, taken around week 37, from a patient treated with tofacitinib. Receptors originate from a human donor with alopecia areata.

V is TRBV2 and J is TRBJ2-1; possibly TRBD2 for D (6 bases). This CDR3 is 14 amino acids long. CDR1 and CDR2 (germline): SNHLY, FYNNEI. V dropped 7 bases and J dropped 5 bases, with 15 bases sitting between them. The CDR3 sequence is CASMGTEQNNEQFF. CDR3 DNA sequence: TGTGCCAGCATGGGGACTGAGCAAAACAATGAGCAGTTCTTC.

The V gene is TRBV25-1, the J gene TRBJ1-3; D is unclear. The germline V and J ends were trimmed by 4 bases and 4 bases, with 8 bases remaining between them. In germline, CDR1 is MGHDK, CDR2 SYGVNS. This CDR3 comprises 13 residues. The CDR3 region has the DNA TGTGCCAGCAGTGGCCCGACAGGAAACACCATATATTTT. It yields the protein CASSGPTGNTIYF.

For the CDR3, the DNA is TGTGCCAGCAGTTCCCTAGGGACTAGCGGGAACCATGAGCAGTTCTTC. Its protein product is CASSSLGTSGNHEQFF. The chain recombines TRBV27 with TRBJ2-1, with 13 nucleotides matching TRBD2. The CDR3 consists of 16 residues. From germline, CDR1 is MNHEY and CDR2 SMNVEV (reference sequence). The V and J ends lost 4 bases and 8 bases, in that order; junction bases with no gene match: 8.

V usage is TRBV7-2 and J usage is TRBJ2-3; 10 nucleotides align to TRBD2. Trimming at V came to 10 bases and at J to 2 bases, leaving 12 bases not matched to a gene. There are 16 residues in the CDR3. Germline lookup yields CDR1 SGHTA and CDR2 FQGNSA. CDR3 in DNA: TGTGCCACTAGGACAACTAGCGGGGCATTCACAGATACGCAGTATTTT. Encoded protein: CATRTTSGAFTDTQYF.

This rearrangement joins TRBV30 to TRBJ2-1, with D unclear. Germline CDR1 reads GTSNPN; CDR2 reads SVGIG (reference sequence). The CDR3 runs 13 residues. Trimming removed 0 bases from V and 6 bases from J, with 9 bases in between. The CDR3 spells CAWSVKGFNEQFF. The CDR3 nucleotides are TGTGCCTGGAGTGTAAAAGGGTTCAATGAGCAGTTCTTC. Based on the CDR3 plus reference TRBV30 and TRBJ2-1, the full variable domain is SQTIHQWPATLVQPVGSPLSLECTVEGTSNPNLYWYRQAAGRGLQLLFYSVGIGQISSEVPQNLSASRPQDRQFILSSKKLLLSDSGFYLCAWSVKGFNEQFFGPGTRLTVL.

This clone was seen a handful of times. The J gene is TRBJ2-2, the V gene TRBV6-1; TRBD1 agrees at 10 bases. V gave up 5 bases and J gave up 4 bases; unmatched junction bases: 4. CDR3 length: 15 amino acids. The germline gives CDR1 MNHNS, CDR2 SASEGT. The chain's CDR3 is CASSRTGGVTGELFF. CDR3 DNA: TGTGCCAGCAGTCGGACAGGGGGTGTCACCGGGGAGCTGTTTTTT.

The rearrangement links TRBV7-2 to TRBJ2-3; D call uncertain. Trimming removed 4 bases from V and 8 bases from J, with 7 bases in between. Germline lookup yields CDR1 SGHTA and CDR2 FQGNSA. The CDR3 extends over 11 amino acids. CDR3 protein: CASSSRFTQYF. The CDR3 DNA is TGTGCCAGCAGCTCCCGTTTTACGCAGTATTTT.

This clone was seen many times. The J gene is TRBJ1-1, the V gene TRBV7-9; D gene unclear. The germline gives CDR1 SEHNR, CDR2 FQNEAQ (reference sequence). Deletions cut 3 bases from V and 1 base from J, with 21 bases between. CDR3 length: 18 residues. CDR3 amino acids: CASSFGTDTTTKNTEAFF. CDR3 coding DNA: TGTGCCAGCAGCTTTGGCACAGACACAACAACCAAGAACACTGAAGCTTTCTTT. Together with reference TRBV7-9 and TRBJ1-1, the CDR3 gives the full variable domain: DTGVSQNPRHKITKRGQNVTFRCDPISEHNRLYWYRQTLGQGPEFLTYFQNEAQLEKSRLLSDRFSAERPKGSFSTLEIQRTEQGDSAMYLCASSFGTDTTTKNTEAFFGQGTRLTVV.